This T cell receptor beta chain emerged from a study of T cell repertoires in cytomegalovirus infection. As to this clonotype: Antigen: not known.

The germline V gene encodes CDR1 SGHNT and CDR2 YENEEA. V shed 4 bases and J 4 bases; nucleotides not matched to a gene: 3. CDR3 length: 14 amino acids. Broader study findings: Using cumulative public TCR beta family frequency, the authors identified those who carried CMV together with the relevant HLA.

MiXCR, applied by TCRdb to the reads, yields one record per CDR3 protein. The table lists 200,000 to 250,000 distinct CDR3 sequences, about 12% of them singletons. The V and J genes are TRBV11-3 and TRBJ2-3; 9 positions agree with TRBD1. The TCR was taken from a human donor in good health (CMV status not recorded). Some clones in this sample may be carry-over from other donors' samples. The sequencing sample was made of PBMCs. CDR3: CASSSTGGSDTQYF. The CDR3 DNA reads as TGTGCCAGCAGCTCGACAGGGGGTTCAGATACGCAGTATTTT.